This TCR beta chain was recovered during a study of T-cell memory formation after mild COVID-19. J was trimmed by 6 bases and V by 2 bases; bases with no gene match: 15. Germline V gene lookup returns CDR1 LGHDT and CDR2 YNNKEL (reference sequence). This CDR3 has 18 amino acids. This clonotype was observed many times. One entry per CDR3 protein, called by TCRdb with MiXCR from the 5' RACE reads. In the table there are about 110,000 distinct CDR3 sequences, 15% to 20% of which are singletons. The chain has TRBV3-1 and TRBJ2-2; 7 nucleotides match TRBD1. The receptor's source is an adult woman who had mild COVID-19 (a few samples of this study predate the infection). Cell type and time point are not known. Sequencing input: PBMCs or a T cell subset sorted from them (not recorded which). The DNA for the CDR3 is TGTGCCAGCAGCCAAAGTGAGTCCCCCGACAGGGCTCCCGGGGAGCTGTTTTTT. Its translation is CASSQSESPDRAPGELFF.